One and the same sample provided the 19 T cell receptor beta chains below, sequenced in a study of CD4 and CD8 cells across lung adenocarcinoma regions. One entry per CDR3 protein results from TCRdb running MiXCR on the PCR reads. The sample shows 9,500 to 12,000 distinct CDR3 sequences, roughly 49% of them seen only once. The sequencing sample was made of CD8+ T cells from the margin of a lung tumor. The receptors were sampled from a male donor with lung adenocarcinoma. The CD4 and CD8 labels of this study may be unreliable.

V and J are TRBV7-2 and TRBJ2-2; TRBD1 aligns across 8 bases. V was pared by 2 bases and J by 1 base, with 6 bases of the junction left unmatched. CDR1 SGHTA and CDR2 FQGNSA come from the germline V gene. This CDR3 is 17 amino acids long. This CDR3 is CASSLKATGVNTGELFF. Here the CDR3 DNA reads TGTGCCAGCAGCTTAAAGGCGACAGGGGTGAACACCGGGGAGCTGTTTTTT. Full variable domain (rest looked up from reference TRBV7-2 and TRBJ2-2): GAGVSQSPSNKVTEKGKDVELRCDPISGHTALYWYRQSLGQGLEFLIYFQGNSAPDKSGLPSDRFSAERTGGSVSTLTIQRTQQEDSAVYLCASSLKATGVNTGELFFGEGSRLTVL.

Points on this clonotype: One end of the junction varies from germline; a read error may be responsible. V gene TRBV27 combines with J gene TRBJ2-1; possibly TRBD2 for D (5 bases). The V gene's germline CDR1 is MNHEY and CDR2 SMNVEV (reference sequence). The CDR3 contains 16 residues. DNA for the CDR3: TGTGCCAGCAGTTCTACGCGGACTGTGGGCATAGATAAGCAGTACTTT. Its translation is CASSSTRTVGIDKQYF.

The chain is built from TRBV6-1 and TRBJ2-7; D not resolved. Trimming stripped 6 bases from V and 4 bases from J, with 19 bases between. The CDR3 loop spans 15 amino acids. Per the germline V gene, CDR1 is MNHNS and CDR2 is SASEGT. CDR3 DNA: TGTGCCAGCAGAGTGTTAGAGGTTAGCCCTTACGAGCAGTACTTC. Translating it yields CASRVLEVSPYEQYF.

The chain recombines TRBV6-1 with TRBJ2-1; possibly TRBD1 or TRBD2 for D (5 bases each). The CDR3 has 13 amino acids. V was trimmed by 5 bases and J by 9 bases, leaving 14 bases between them. CDR1 is MNHNS and CDR2 is SASEGT in the germline V gene. CDR3 DNA: TGTGCCAGCAGTCGGGGCAGCTTCAGTGAGCAGTTCTTC. As protein: CASSRGSFSEQFF.

V and J are TRBV6-1 and TRBJ1-2; D is uncertain. The germline gives CDR1 MNHNS, CDR2 SASEGT. The CDR3 has 14 residues. Between the trimmed V and J ends, which lost 8 bases and 3 bases, there was a span of 16 bases. CDR3 protein: CASSPPGRYYGYTF. The CDR3 nucleotides read TGTGCCAGCTCCCCGCCGGGGAGATACTATGGCTACACCTTC.

The gene calls are TRBV6-1 and TRBJ1-5; 7 bases line up with TRBD1. This CDR3 has 14 residues. The germline CDR1 and CDR2 sequences are MNHNS and SASEGT. V lost 4 bases to trimming and J lost 5 bases; unmatched junction nucleotides: 5. CDR3 region: CASSVRQGYQPQHF. CDR3 sequence (DNA): TGTGCCAGCAGTGTGAGACAGGGATATCAGCCCCAGCATTTT.

This clonotype appeared once. The V and J genes are TRBV6-5 and TRBJ2-3, with 7 bases lining up with TRBD1. This CDR3 region has 19 residues. From germline, CDR1 is MNHEY and CDR2 SVGAGI. The junction had 24 bases not matched to a gene; V was cut back by 2 bases and J by 10 bases. CDR3 sequence (DNA): TGTGCCAGCAGTTACCAATCCAGGACCGCGCTTGTGAACACAGGGGCGCAGTATTTT. It translates to CASSYQSRTALVNTGAQYF.

This clonotype was seen more than once but under ten times. The V gene is TRBV20-1, the J gene TRBJ2-3, with 10 nucleotides matching TRBD2. From germline, CDR1 is DFQATT and CDR2 SNEGSKA (reference sequence). The CDR3 has 15 residues. With V trimmed by 4 bases and J by 0 bases, 4 bases remained unmatched. The CDR3 DNA sequence: TGCAGTGCTACGGGACTAGCGACTAGCACAGATACGCAGTATTTT. This translates into CSATGLATSTDTQYF.

A note on this clonotype: Compared with germline, one end of the junction differs, possibly owing to a read error. This chain connects TRBV6-2 or TRBV6-3 to TRBJ2-3; D is perhaps TRBD2 (5 bases). Germline V gene data show CDR1 as MNHEY and CDR2 as SVGEGT. This CDR3 has 16 residues. The DNA for the CDR3 is TGTGCCAGCAGGCCAAGGACCCGCCCTAGCACAGATACGCAGTACTTT. Amino acid sequence: CASRPRTRPSTDTQYF.

A few counts support this clonotype. The rearrangement uses TRBV10-3 and TRBJ2-2; D may be TRBD2 (6 bases). Per the germline V gene, CDR1 is ENHRY and CDR2 is SYGVKD. The CDR3 consists of 14 residues. V was trimmed by 11 bases and J by 6 bases, leaving 19 bases between them. The CDR3: CASQRGDQAGELFF. CDR3 sequence (DNA): TGTGCCTCCCAGCGCGGGGATCAAGCCGGGGAGCTGTTTTTT.

This clonotype is medium-sized within its sample. The chain employs TRBV28 and TRBJ2-5; no clear D. Germline CDR1 is MDHEN and CDR2 is SYDVKM. V lost 1 base and J 9 bases, leaving 12 bases between the germline ends. The CDR3 sequence is 13 residues long. The chain's CDR3 is CASSLSGRYPQYF. In DNA form, the CDR3 reads TGTGCCAGCAGTTTATCTGGAAGGTACCCCCAGTACTTC.

The rearrangement links TRBV12-3 or TRBV12-4 to TRBJ2-4, with D unclear. TRBJ2-5 explains the end of the DNA better; the J call may be wrong. CDR3 length: 13 residues. This CDR3 is CASSFGNRETQYF. For the CDR3, the DNA is TGTGCCAGCAGTTTTGGGAACAGAGAGACCCAGTACTTC.

By share, this clonotype ranks as medium-sized. The chain links TRBV4-1 to TRBJ2-7; maybe TRBD1 (5 bases). Germline CDR1 reads MGHRA; CDR2 reads YSYEKL. The length of the CDR3 is 15 residues. The germline V and J ends were trimmed by 4 bases and 3 bases, with 16 bases remaining between them. The CDR3 DNA follows: TGCGCCAGCAGCCCTATAACAGGTTGGTTCTACGAGCAGTACTTC. Protein product: CASSPITGWFYEQYF.

Turning to this clonotype: Mismatch with germline at one junction end may stem from a read error. The rearrangement links TRBV27 to TRBJ1-5; no clear D. The CDR3 consists of 11 residues. CDR1 and CDR2 from the germline V gene are MNHEY and SMNVEV (reference sequence). The CDR3 spells CASSPNQPLHF. Written as DNA, the CDR3 is TGTGCCAGCAGCCCAAATCAGCCCCTGCACTTT.

This clonotype was seen repeatedly, ten times or more. The V gene is TRBV9, the J gene TRBJ2-1, with D maybe TRBD1 (6 bases). CDR3 size: 15 residues. Germline V gene sequence: CDR1 SGDLS, CDR2 YYNGEE. Between the trimmed V and J ends, which lost 6 bases and 5 bases, there was a span of 18 bases. The CDR3 reads CASNPGTNNNNEQFF. CDR3 DNA: TGTGCCAGCAACCCCGGGACAAACAATAACAATGAGCAGTTCTTC.

A note on this clonotype: The junction differs from germline at one of its ends, possibly a read error. The chain joins TRBV9 to TRBJ1-6; D gene unclear. This CDR3 contains 15 residues. CDR1 and CDR2 from the germline V gene are SGDLS and YYNGEE. The CDR3 nucleotides are TGTGCCAGCAGCGTAGGACGGAGTGGGAATTCAACCCTCCACTTT. Translating it yields CASSVGRSGNSTLHF.

A word on this clonotype: The junction departs from the called germline gene at one end, perhaps through a read error. This chain links TRBV27 with TRBJ2-3, with 14 bases matching TRBD2. This CDR3 is 18 amino acids long. Per germline, CDR1 MNHEY and CDR2 SMNVEV (reference sequence). CDR3 bases: TGTGCCAGCAGTCTCCAGAGACTAGCGGGGGGGGGGGCAGAGACGCAGTACTTT. This codes for CASSLQRLAGGGAETQYF.

This clonotype has a handful of counts. The chain links TRBV10-2 to TRBJ2-1; 12 bases are shared with TRBD2. CDR1 and CDR2 (germline): WSHSY, SAAADI. The CDR3 is 13 residues long. The trim removed 8 bases at V and 7 bases at J, leaving 3 bases unmatched. The CDR3 region has the DNA TGCGCCAGCCGACTAGCGGGAGAAAATGAGCAGTTCTTC. The encoded protein is CASRLAGENEQFF.

This chain joins TRBV5-1 and TRBJ2-3; 9 bases agree with TRBD1. Germline CDR1 and CDR2: SGHRS and YFSETQ. This CDR3 spans 16 amino acids. V lost 4 bases and J lost 4; bases outside the gene matches: 10. CDR3: CASSEGQGAPPDTQYF. CDR3 coding DNA: TGCGCCAGCAGCGAGGGACAGGGCGCGCCCCCAGATACGCAGTATTTT. Using reference TRBV5-1 and TRBJ2-3 for the parts outside the CDR3, the full variable domain is KAGVTQTPRYLIKTRGQQVTLSCSPISGHRSVSWYQQTPGQGLQFLFEYFSETQRNKGNFPGRFSGRQFSNSRSEMNVSTLELGDSALYLCASSEGQGAPPDTQYFGPGTRLTVL.